This T cell receptor (beta chain) derives from a study of cytomegalovirus exposure and HLA in healthy donors. Study-level points and caveats: When a later analysis was performed, an Asian-associated ancestry cluster reportedly had fewer N-insertions than the roughly 700-donor mean.

As concerns this clone: Its specificity is unknown.

60 Vbeta and 13 Jbeta primers were used in PCR. The assay was immunoSEQ multiplex PCR, and TCRdb's table has in-frame clones only and misses some. The sample shows more than 90,000 clones, 65% to 85% of them seen only once. The V gene lost 7 bases and the J gene lost 8 bases, with 11 bases spanning the gap. The CDR3 length is 11 residues. CDR1 LNHDA and CDR2 SQIVND come from the germline V gene (reference sequence). This clonotype was obtained from a man aged 50 to 59 in good health and CMV-seropositive. This chain joins TRBV19 and TRBJ1-2; D is ambiguous. Sequenced input: PBMCs. CDR3 sequence: CASMEGRGYTF. The CDR3 region has the DNA TGTGCCAGTATGGAGGGTAGAGGCTACACCTTC.